The clone carrying this T cell receptor beta chain was seen more than once but under ten times. What it binds is not known. No conserved phenylalanine or tryptophan ends this CDR3, so it is likely a read error. It is unclear where the CDR3 begins or ends on the DNA, so no DNA is shown, and the CDR3 is as TCRdb lists it. The donors, nominally healthy at sampling, likely had unrecorded immune exposures. This sample was taken from a study of cytomegalovirus exposure and HLA in healthy donors. Findings and limits, study-wide: More clonal expansion characterized HLA-associated TCR beta chains than equally common others in a later analysis.

Both 60 Vbeta primers and 13 Jbeta primers went into the PCR. Profiling relied on immunoSEQ multiplex PCR, and the TCRdb table lists in-frame clones only, not all of them. The table includes 90,000 to 150,000 clones, 74% detected once. The CDR3 is 14 residues long, counting both termini. In germline, CDR1 is MNHNY, CDR2 SVGAGI (reference sequence). V gene TRBV6-6 combines with J gene TRBJ1-5. This receptor was obtained from a human donor in good health. The sequencing sample was made of PBMCs. The CDR3 is CASSSTDSIGVLSV.